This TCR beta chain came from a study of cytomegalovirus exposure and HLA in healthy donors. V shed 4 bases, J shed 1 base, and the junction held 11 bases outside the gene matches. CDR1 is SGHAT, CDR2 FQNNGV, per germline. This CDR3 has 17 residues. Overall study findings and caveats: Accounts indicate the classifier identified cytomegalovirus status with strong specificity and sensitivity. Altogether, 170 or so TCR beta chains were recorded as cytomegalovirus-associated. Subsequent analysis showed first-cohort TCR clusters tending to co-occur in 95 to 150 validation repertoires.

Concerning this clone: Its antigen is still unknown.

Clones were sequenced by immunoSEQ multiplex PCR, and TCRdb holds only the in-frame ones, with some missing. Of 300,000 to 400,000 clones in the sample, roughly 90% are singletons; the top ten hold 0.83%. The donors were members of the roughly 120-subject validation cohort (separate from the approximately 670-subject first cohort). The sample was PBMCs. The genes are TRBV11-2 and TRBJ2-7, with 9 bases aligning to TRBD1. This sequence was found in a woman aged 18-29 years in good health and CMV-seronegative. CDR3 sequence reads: CASSSRQGVRGSYEQYF. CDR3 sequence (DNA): TGTGCCAGCAGCTCCAGACAGGGGGTAAGAGGATCCTACGAGCAGTACTTC.